The 3 T cell receptor beta chains below all came from one sample that was sequenced in a study of cytomegalovirus exposure and HLA in healthy donors. The PCR was carried out with 60 Vbeta primers and 13 Jbeta primers. Some clones are missing from TCRdb's copy, which holds only in-frame ones; the method was immunoSEQ multiplex PCR. Of some 200,000 clones in the sample, about 70% are singletons; the top ten hold about 1.7%. The sequenced sample was PBMCs. These receptors were taken from a young woman in good health and CMV-seronegative.

V and J are TRBV27 and TRBJ2-2, with D possibly TRBD2 on 6 matching bases. Trimming removed 4 bases from V and 1 base from J, with 10 bases in between. The CDR3 consists of 15 residues. The V gene's germline CDR1 is MNHEY and CDR2 SMNVEV (reference sequence). The CDR3 coding sequence is TGTGCCAGCAGTTCACCGGGACTGAACACCGGGGAGCTGTTTTTT. Protein sequence: CASSSPGLNTGELFF.

This clone was detected only a few times. The chain carries TRBV7-2 and TRBJ2-1; D gene ambiguous. V was trimmed by 5 bases and J by 7 bases, leaving 9 bases between them. Germline V gene sequence: CDR1 SGHTA, CDR2 FQGNSA. This CDR3 region has 12 residues. CDR3 DNA sequence: TGTGCCAGCAGCCCCCACACGAATGAGCAGTTCTTC. Amino acids: CASSPHTNEQFF.

The chain links TRBV7-2 to TRBJ2-2, with TRBD2 matching 9 bases. Germline V gene sequence: CDR1 SGHTA, CDR2 FQGNSA. This CDR3 contains 17 residues. J was trimmed by 7 bases and V by 5 bases; bases with no gene match: 14. CDR3 nucleotides: TGTGCCAGCAGCCTACTAGGTGGCGGGAGGGCAGTCGGGGAGCTGTTTTTT. Translated: CASSLLGGGRAVGELFF. Supplemented by reference TRBV7-2 and TRBJ2-2, the full variable domain reads GAGVSQSPSNKVTEKGKDVELRCDPISGHTALYWYRQSLGQGLEFLIYFQGNSAPDKSGLPSDRFSAERTGGSVSTLTIQRTQQEDSAVYLCASSLLGGGRAVGELFFGEGSRLTVL.